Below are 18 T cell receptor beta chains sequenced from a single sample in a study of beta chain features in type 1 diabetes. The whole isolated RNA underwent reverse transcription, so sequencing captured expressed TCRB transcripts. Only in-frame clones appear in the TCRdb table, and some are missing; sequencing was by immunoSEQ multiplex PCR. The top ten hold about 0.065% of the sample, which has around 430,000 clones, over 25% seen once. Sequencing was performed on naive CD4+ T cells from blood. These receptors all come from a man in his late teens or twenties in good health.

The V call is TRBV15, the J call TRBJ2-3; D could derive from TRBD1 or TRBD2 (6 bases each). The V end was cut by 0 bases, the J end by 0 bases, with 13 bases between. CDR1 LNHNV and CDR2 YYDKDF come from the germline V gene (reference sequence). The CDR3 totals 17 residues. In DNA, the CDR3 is TGTGCCACCAGCAGAGACCCTTGGGGGGCCAGCACAGATACGCAGTATTTT. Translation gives CATSRDPWGASTDTQYF.

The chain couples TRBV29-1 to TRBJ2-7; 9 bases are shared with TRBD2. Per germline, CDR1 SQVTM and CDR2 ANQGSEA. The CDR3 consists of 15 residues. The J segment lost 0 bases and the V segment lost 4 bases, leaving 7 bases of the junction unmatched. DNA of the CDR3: TGCAGCGTTGGGACTAGCGTCTTAAGCTCCTACGAGCAGTACTTC. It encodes CSVGTSVLSSYEQYF.

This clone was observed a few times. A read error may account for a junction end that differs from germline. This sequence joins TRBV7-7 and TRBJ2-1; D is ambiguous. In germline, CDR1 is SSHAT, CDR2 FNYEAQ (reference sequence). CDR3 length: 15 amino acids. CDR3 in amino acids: CASSRGVNSYNEQFF. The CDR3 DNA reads TGTGCTAGCAGCCGCGGAGTAAACTCCTACAATGAGCAGTTCTTC.

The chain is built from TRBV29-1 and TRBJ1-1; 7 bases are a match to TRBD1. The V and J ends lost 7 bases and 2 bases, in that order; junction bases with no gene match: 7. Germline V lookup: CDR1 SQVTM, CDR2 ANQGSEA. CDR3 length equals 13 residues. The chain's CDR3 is CSAKGQPNTEAFF. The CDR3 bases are TGCAGCGCCAAGGGACAGCCTAACACTGAAGCTTTCTTT.

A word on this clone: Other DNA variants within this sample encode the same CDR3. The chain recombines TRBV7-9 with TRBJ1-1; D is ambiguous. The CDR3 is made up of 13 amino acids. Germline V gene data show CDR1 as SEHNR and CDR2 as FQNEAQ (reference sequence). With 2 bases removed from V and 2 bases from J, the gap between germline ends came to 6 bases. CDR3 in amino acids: CASSLSGNTEAFF. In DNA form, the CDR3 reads TGTGCCAGCAGCTTAAGCGGAAACACTGAAGCTTTCTTT.

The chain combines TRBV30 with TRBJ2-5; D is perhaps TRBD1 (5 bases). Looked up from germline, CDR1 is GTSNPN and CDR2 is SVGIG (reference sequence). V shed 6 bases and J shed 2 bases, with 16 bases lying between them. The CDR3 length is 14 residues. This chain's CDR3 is CACGAFDQQETQYF. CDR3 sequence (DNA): TGTGCCTGTGGGGCCTTTGATCAACAAGAGACCCAGTACTTC.

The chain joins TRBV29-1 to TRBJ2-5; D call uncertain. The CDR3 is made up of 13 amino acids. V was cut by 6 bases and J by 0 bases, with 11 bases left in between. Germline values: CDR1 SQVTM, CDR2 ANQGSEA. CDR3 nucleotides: TGCAGCGTCAGGCCCCGGTACCAAGAGACCCAGTACTTC. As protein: CSVRPRYQETQYF.

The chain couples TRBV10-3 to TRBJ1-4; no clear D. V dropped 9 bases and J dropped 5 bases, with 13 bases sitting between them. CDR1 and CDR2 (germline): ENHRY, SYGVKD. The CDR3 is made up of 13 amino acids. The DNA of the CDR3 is TGTGCCATAACCGAGGACGAAAATGAAAAACTGTTTTTT. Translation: CAITEDENEKLFF.

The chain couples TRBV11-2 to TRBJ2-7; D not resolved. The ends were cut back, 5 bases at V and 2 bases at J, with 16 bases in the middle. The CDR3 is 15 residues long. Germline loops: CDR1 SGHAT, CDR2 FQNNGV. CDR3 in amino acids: CASSTTSSMTYEQYF. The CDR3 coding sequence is TGTGCCAGCAGCACAACTTCTTCAATGACCTACGAGCAGTACTTC.

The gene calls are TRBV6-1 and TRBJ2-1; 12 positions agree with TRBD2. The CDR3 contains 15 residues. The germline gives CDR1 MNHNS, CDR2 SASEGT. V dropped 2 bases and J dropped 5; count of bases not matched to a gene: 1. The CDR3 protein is CASSETSGGNNEQFF. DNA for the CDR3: TGTGCCAGCAGTGAAACTAGCGGGGGGAACAATGAGCAGTTCTTC.

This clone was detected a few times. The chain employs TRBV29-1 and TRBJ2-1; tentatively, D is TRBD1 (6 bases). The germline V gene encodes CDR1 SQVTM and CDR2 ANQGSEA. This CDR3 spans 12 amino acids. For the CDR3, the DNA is TGCAGTTACAGGGTTGGATACCGCGAGCAGTTCTTC. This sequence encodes CSYRVGYREQFF.

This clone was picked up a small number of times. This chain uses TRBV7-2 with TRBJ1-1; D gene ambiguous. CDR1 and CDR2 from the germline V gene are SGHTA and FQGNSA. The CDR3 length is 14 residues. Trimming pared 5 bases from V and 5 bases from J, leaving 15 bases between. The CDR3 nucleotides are TGTGCCAGCAGCCCCTCAGGCAGAGAGACTGAAGCTTTCTTT. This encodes CASSPSGRETEAFF.

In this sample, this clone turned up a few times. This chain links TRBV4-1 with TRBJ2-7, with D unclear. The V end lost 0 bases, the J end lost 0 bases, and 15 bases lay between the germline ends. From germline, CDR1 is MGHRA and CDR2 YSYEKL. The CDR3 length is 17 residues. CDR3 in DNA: TGCGCCAGCAGCCAAGATCGGCCGGGCCTCTTCTCCTACGAGCAGTACTTC. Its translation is CASSQDRPGLFSYEQYF.

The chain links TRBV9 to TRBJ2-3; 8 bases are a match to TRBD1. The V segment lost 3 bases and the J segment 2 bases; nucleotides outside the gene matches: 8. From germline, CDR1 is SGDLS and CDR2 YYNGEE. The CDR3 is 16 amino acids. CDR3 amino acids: CASSALGQGDTDTQYF. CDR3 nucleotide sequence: TGTGCCAGCAGCGCCCTCGGACAGGGCGACACAGATACGCAGTATTTT.

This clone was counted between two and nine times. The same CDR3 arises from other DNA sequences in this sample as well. The CDR3 nucleotides are TGCAGCGTTGACGTGGGCACAGATACGCAGTATTTT. Translated: CSVDVGTDTQYF. The chain couples TRBV29-1 to TRBJ2-3; D unresolved. Germline values: CDR1 SQVTM, CDR2 ANQGSEA. This CDR3 is built from 12 residues. Trimming took 3 bases from V and 1 from J, leaving 5 bases between them.

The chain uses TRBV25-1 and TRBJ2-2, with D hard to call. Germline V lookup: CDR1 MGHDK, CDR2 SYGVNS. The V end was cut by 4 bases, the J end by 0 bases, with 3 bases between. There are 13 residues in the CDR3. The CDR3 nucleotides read TGTGCCAGCAGTGTCACGAACACCGGGGAGCTGTTTTTT. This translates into CASSVTNTGELFF.

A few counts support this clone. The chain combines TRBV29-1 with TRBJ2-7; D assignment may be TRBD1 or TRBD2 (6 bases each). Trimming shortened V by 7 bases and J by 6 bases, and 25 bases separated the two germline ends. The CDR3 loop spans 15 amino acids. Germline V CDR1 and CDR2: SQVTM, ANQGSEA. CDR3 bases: TGCAGCGCCCTGCCGAACGGGGGCTTGAACGGCGAGCAGTACTTC. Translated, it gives CSALPNGGLNGEQYF.

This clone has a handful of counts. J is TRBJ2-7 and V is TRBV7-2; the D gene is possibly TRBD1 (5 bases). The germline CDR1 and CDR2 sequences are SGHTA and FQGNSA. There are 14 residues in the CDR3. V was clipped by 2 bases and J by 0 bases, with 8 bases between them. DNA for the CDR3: TGTGCCAGCAGCTTATGGGGCGTCTCCTACGAGCAGTACTTC. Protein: CASSLWGVSYEQYF.